One sample yielded the 14 T cell receptor beta chains listed below, sequenced in a study of blood T cells in healthy people across ages. The second PCR ran about 6 to 11 cycles with a sample-barcoded 5' primer and J-beta primers. TCRdb re-called the 5' RACE reads through MiXCR, storing one row per CDR3 protein. This sample yields 920,000 or so distinct CDR3 sequences, of which more than 35% are seen a single time; approximately 19% belongs to the top ten. The sample comprised blood. These receptors came from a woman aged 60-75 years in good health.

The sample holds a few counts of this clonotype. This chain connects TRBV4-2 to TRBJ2-7; 11 nucleotides match TRBD2. The germline gives CDR1 LGHNA, CDR2 YNFKEQ. After removal of 2 bases from V and 6 bases from J, the junction contained 6 bases not matched to a gene. The CDR3 contains 15 residues. CDR3 region: CASSQHSGRASEQYF. The CDR3, as DNA: TGTGCCAGCAGCCAACATAGCGGGAGGGCAAGCGAGCAGTACTTC.

V and J are TRBV15 and TRBJ2-3, with D uncertain. Trimming removed 6 bases at V and 2 bases at J, with 12 bases between. Per the germline V gene, CDR1 is LNHNV and CDR2 is YYDKDF (reference sequence). The CDR3 runs to 14 residues. Here the CDR3 DNA reads TGTGCCACCAGAGAAGGGATGGACACAGATACGCAGTATTTT. As protein: CATREGMDTDTQYF.

This clonotype was picked up a small number of times. The chain is built from TRBV29-1 and TRBJ1-1; D unresolved. Trimming left V 2 bases short and J 6 bases short, with 7 bases between. This CDR3 spans 11 amino acids. Germline CDR1 SQVTM, CDR2 ANQGSEA. The CDR3 DNA reads as TGCAGCGTTGAAAGAGACTCTGAAGCTTTCTTT. Protein sequence: CSVERDSEAFF.

This chain uses TRBV3-1 with TRBJ2-5, with 7 bases fitting TRBD2. Germline trimming cut 1 base from V and 2 bases from J; bases unmatched to any gene: 1. The CDR3 loop spans 14 amino acids. The germline CDR1 and CDR2 sequences are LGHDT and YNNKEL (reference sequence). Here the CDR3 reads CASSQAGGQETQYF. In DNA, the CDR3 is TGTGCCAGCAGCCAAGCCGGGGGGCAAGAGACCCAGTACTTC.

In nucleotides, the CDR3 is TGCAGTGCTTCCCCCGGGACGCTGAATCAGCCCCAGCATTTT. Protein sequence: CSASPGTLNQPQHF. This rearrangement joins TRBV20-1 to TRBJ1-5, with TRBD1 as a possible D gene (5 bases). Germline V gene data show CDR1 as DFQATT and CDR2 as SNEGSKA (reference sequence). This CDR3 is 14 amino acids long. The germline V and J ends were trimmed by 5 bases and 4 bases, with 15 bases remaining between them.

V usage is TRBV12-5 and J usage is TRBJ2-2; 8 bases line up with TRBD1. After removal of 2 bases from V and 4 bases from J, the junction contained 9 bases not matched to a gene. Germline lookup yields CDR1 LGHNT and CDR2 FRNRAP. This CDR3 has 17 residues. In nucleotides, the CDR3 is TGTGCTAGTGGTTTGCCCCCCTTTACAGGGGGCACCGGGGAGCTGTTTTTT. Its translation: CASGLPPFTGGTGELFF.

The rearrangement joins TRBV7-2 to TRBJ2-7, with unresolved D. V gave up 1 base and J gave up 7 bases, with 14 bases separating them. This CDR3 contains 14 residues. CDR1 and CDR2 from the germline V gene are SGHTA and FQGNSA. The CDR3 here is CASSLVGLLQEQYF. In nucleotides, the CDR3 is TGTGCCAGCAGCTTAGTGGGGTTGTTGCAAGAGCAGTACTTC. Complete variable domain (other parts from reference TRBV7-2 and TRBJ2-7): GAGVSQSPSNKVTEKGKDVELRCDPISGHTALYWYRQSLGQGLEFLIYFQGNSAPDKSGLPSDRFSAERTGGSVSTLTIQRTQQEDSAVYLCASSLVGLLQEQYFGPGTRLTVT.

This clonotype appeared a few times. This rearrangement joins TRBV5-1 to TRBJ2-7, with 7 bases lining up with TRBD1. After removal of 1 base from V and 3 bases from J, the junction contained 4 bases not matched to a gene. The germline gives CDR1 SGHRS, CDR2 YFSETQ. The CDR3 has 14 amino acids. CDR3 coding DNA: TGCGCCAGCAGCTTGAGAGGGGGCGGCTACGAGCAGTACTTC. It yields the protein CASSLRGGGYEQYF.

The table lists this clonotype with a few counts. The rearrangement links TRBV20-1 to TRBJ2-4, with 10 bases fitting TRBD1. This CDR3 is 14 amino acids long. Germline V gene data show CDR1 as DFQATT and CDR2 as SNEGSKA (reference sequence). The junction had 3 bases not matched to a gene; V was cut back by 0 bases and J by 7 bases. CDR3 sequence: CSARDLGQGNIQYF. In DNA form, the CDR3 reads TGCAGTGCTAGAGATCTGGGACAGGGGAACATTCAGTACTTC.

This clonotype has a handful of counts. The chain couples TRBV12-3 or TRBV12-4 to TRBJ2-1; 13 nucleotides match TRBD2. The V and J ends lost 5 bases and 4 bases, in that order; junction bases with no gene match: 8. This CDR3 has 17 amino acids. CDR3 nucleotides: TGTGCCAGCAGTCCGGCCCCGGGACTAGCGGGATACAATGAGCAGTTCTTC. It encodes CASSPAPGLAGYNEQFF.

The V and J genes are TRBV15 and TRBJ2-5; TRBD2 is a possible D gene (6 bases). The CDR3 loop spans 15 amino acids. Trimming took off 9 bases at V and 2 bases at J, with 19 bases between the two ends. Germline V gives CDR1 LNHNV, CDR2 YYDKDF (reference sequence). The CDR3 is CATSGEPRTQETQYF. DNA for the CDR3: TGTGCCACTTCGGGGGAACCAAGAACACAAGAGACCCAGTACTTC.

J is TRBJ2-1 and V is TRBV20-1; 7 bases are shared with TRBD2. After removal of 5 bases from V and 9 bases from J, the junction contained 7 bases not matched to a gene. This CDR3 region has 12 residues. From germline, CDR1 is DFQATT and CDR2 SNEGSKA (reference sequence). The CDR3: CSAGRASSEQFF. DNA for the CDR3: TGCAGTGCTGGGAGGGCTAGCAGTGAGCAGTTCTTC.

This chain links TRBV12-3 or TRBV12-4 with TRBJ1-5, with D unclear. The V and J ends lost 5 bases and 11 bases respectively, with 10 bases between them. This CDR3 has 11 amino acids. The CDR3 nucleotides are TGTGCCAGCAGTGACCGTATAGCCCAGCATTTT. Translation gives CASSDRIAQHF.

The chain employs TRBV6-5 and TRBJ2-7; 10 bases map to TRBD1. This CDR3 is 17 amino acids long. Germline CDR1 and CDR2: MNHEY and SVGAGI. V lost 4 bases to trimming and J lost 2 bases; unmatched junction nucleotides: 11. The CDR3 sequence: CASSSSSWDRGTYEQYF. The CDR3 DNA sequence: TGTGCCAGCAGTTCCTCCTCTTGGGACAGGGGCACCTACGAGCAGTACTTC.